This entry features one T cell receptor (beta chain) sequence. There is no known antigen for this receptor. Base qualities are not recorded, but no much larger clone differs from it by a single base. Receptors were amplified or captured by the immunoSEQ multiplex PCR assay. The multiplex PCR relied on a mix of 60 forward primers for TCR Vbeta segments and 13 reverse primers for TCR Jbeta segments. Amplification of the CDR3 region of rearranged TCR beta genes was performed with a multiplex PCR assay on genomic DNA. The Illumina HiSeq System was used to sequence the amplified TCR beta libraries as 87-base-pair reads. On the authors' methods: In a later analysis, some 80 million unique TCR beta chains were counted across the approximately 620 repertoires, and roughly 11 million of these chains were shared by at least two donors. Raw reads were error-corrected and collapsed into unique sequences by a nearest-neighbor algorithm in which closely related sequences were merged to remove PCR and sequencing errors. Alignment of CDR3 sequences to IMGT reference sequences was used to assign V, D and J gene segments. For a sequence to be retained, a match of at least six nucleotides was required to both a V gene segment and a J gene segment. A rearrangement counted as productive if the CDR3 had no stop codons and remained in frame with V and J, and every other rearrangement counted as non-productive. Following IMGT convention, CDR3 was defined as the stretch from the second conserved V-encoded cysteine up to the conserved J-encoded phenylalanine. The earlier analysis of fewer than 750 of the donors excluded sequences that lacked an unambiguous match to a single V gene segment. In an earlier analysis of more than 500 of the donors, a V segment was called functional when productive rearrangements were above 56.7%, and segregating when the standard deviation between donors exceeded 5%. To diagnose cytomegalovirus status from the catalog of TCR beta chain sequences, a statistical classification framework was built. A later analysis assigned V and J genes by comparing TCR nucleotide sequences with IMGT/GENE-DB human TR gene sequences. In a later analysis, CDR3 sequences and most-parsimonious VDJ recombination scenarios were assigned using the TCRdist pipeline. In a later analysis, each TCR beta chain was defined by its CDR3 amino acid sequence together with its V-gene family, and reads without a unique V-gene family were excluded. As a way to deal with suspected cross-contamination and a sequencing artifact, a later analysis dropped under 600 nucleotide sequences that were highly shared and had low generation probability. A later analysis calculated a clonal expansion index for each public chain from normalized within-repertoire ranks of inferred template counts. Generation probabilities in a later analysis came from a VDJ recombination model fitted to out-of-frame rearrangements, and those results were checked against IGoR. Hypergeometric tests were used in a later analysis to score TCR-TCR, TCR-HLA and TCR-CMV co-occurrence, with a repertoire-size bias correction applied to the TCR pairs. False discovery rates were estimated in a later analysis by permuting HLA or CMV assignments 20 times. In a later analysis, co-occurring TCRs were grouped using DBSCAN, and TCRdist sequence similarity was added for clustering within HLA-allele-positive subsets. Repertoires with fewer than 30,000 or more than 120,000 public chains were left out of co-occurrence clustering, as were four to six repertoires with anomalous nucleotide sharing. TCRdb provides this immuneACCESS table in a form limited to in-frame rearrangements. Some clones are lacking; in checked studies, under half of them reflect an unresolved V gene, and why the rest are absent is not known. V, J and clone size are taken as reported in that table, and D and trimming were inferred from the DNA itself. The sample table records fewer than 40,000 clones; less than 70% of these occur just once. Of the sample, 20% to 25% falls within the top ten clones.

The sample belongs to a study of cytomegalovirus exposure and HLA in healthy donors (dated by TCRdb to 2015 to 2018). As for the study more broadly: According to an earlier analysis of several hundred of the donors, 150 million to 200 million T cells yielded roughly 110 million unique TCR beta sequences and 276 Gb of sequence data. In an earlier analysis of around 540 of the donors, high-throughput TCR beta sequencing was used to judge whether each TCR beta V gene segment behaved as functional or pseudogenic. In the later analysis, no new phenotypic data were used to find candidate immune exposures; instead, reliance was placed on TCR beta sequences and their occurrence across donors. The study used immunosequencing to profile the T cell repertoires of about 670 subjects and linked those repertoires to cytomegalovirus serostatus. In addition to the first cohort of 666 subjects, a separate validation cohort of approximately 110 different subjects was used. Genome-wide SNP genotypes for about 65% of the roughly 670 donors were used in a later genetic analysis, which treated that subset as a discovery cohort. Because of strong linkage in the cohort, 5 or 6 DR-DQ haplotypes were treated as single units for association and clustering. The study was designed to test whether signatures of past pathogen exposure could be identified by cataloging public T cell receptors. Of the 300 to 450 genotyped donors, 81% were placed in the genetic ancestry cluster associated with self-reported Caucasian donors. HLA typing included class I and class II loci at four-digit resolution. Donor age, sex, ethnicity and CMV serostatus were collected together with the repertoire data. Typing coverage varied by locus: roughly 629-640 donors for A, B, C, DRB1 and DQB1; approximately 500 for DQA1; over 600 for DPA1; 450 to 480 for DPB1. A later analysis re-examined previously published TCR beta repertoires from more than 650 donors and added high-resolution HLA genotyping to investigate patterns of TCR occurrence. Among 300 to 450 genotyped donors of the cohort, an average of 235,054 unique TCR beta nucleotide sequences were sequenced per donor, 15% to 20% of them non-productive. Every repertoire in the discovery cohort had been generated on one and the same sequencing platform. High-throughput TCR immunosequencing, statistical association of individual TCRs with disease status, and machine learning were combined to predict cytomegalovirus infection status. An early release covering roughly 600 HLA-typed donors comprised 250 to 350 gigabases of sequencing data and approximately 85 million unique TCR sequences. The paper as a whole reports these results and caveats: In a later analysis, TCR association rates were found to vary across HLA loci, with the most associated TCRs seen for DRB1 alleles and the fewest for HLA-C alleles. A group of highly shared sequence variants was considered likely to be a technical artifact of the sequencing pipeline. Sequencing depth was assumed to be roughly uniform across donors in the presence/absence analyses, though that assumption may not hold. A total of fewer than 200 TCR beta chains were listed by the study as associated with cytomegalovirus. A few of the identified cytomegalovirus-associated TCR beta chains were confirmed in vitro to be specific for cytomegalovirus antigens. An association between a missense DCLRE1C variant and V-gene and J-gene trimming of TCR beta chains was found in a later genetic analysis and replicated in an independent cohort. When HLA alleles, especially DR and DQ, strongly co-occurred, attributing TCR associations to individual alleles was difficult. In this cohort, only TCR beta chains were sequenced, and detectable features were limited by the absence of alpha or paired-chain data. Because HLA typing was missing for some donors at each locus, association tests included only the typed subset. A further reported finding was that TCR beta sequences accurately predicted the HLA-A and HLA-B alleles for most subjects in the first cohort. Because counts were too low, seventeen rarely observed V segments, including chromosome 9 orphons, were left out of the earlier analysis of 587 of the donors. Most CMV-associated TCR beta chains appeared to be HLA-restricted in a later analysis, and the HLA associations seemed to be driven largely by CMV exposure. In a later genetic analysis, fewer N-insertions in productive TCRs were reported among donors in an Asian-associated ancestry cluster than the roughly 670-donor mean. At a false discovery rate of 0.05, a later analysis linked roughly 17,000 TCR beta sequences to specific HLA alleles. The authors suggested that the approach could potentially be extended to other disease states and immunological phenotypes. Broadly in line with IMGT annotations, most TCR beta V segments showed up in productive rearrangements about 87% or about 30% of the time in an earlier analysis of around 600 of the donors. Correlated functional status among segregating V segments might reflect linkage disequilibrium, but an unknown experimental factor could not be ruled out. In a later analysis, HLA-associated TCR beta chains showed more clonal expansion and lower generation probabilities than non-associated chains that were equally common. In a later analysis, several top co-occurrence clusters were reported to appear linked to parvovirus B19, influenza, CMV and Epstein-Barr virus. For the cohort, immune exposure information was limited to CMV serostatus. Cytomegalovirus status was reported to be diagnosed by the classifier with high specificity and sensitivity in both the original and validation cohorts. Some IMGT-functional V segments, including TRBV6-2 and TRBV6-3, could not be told apart with the 87-base-pair reads, so those segments were excluded. While some public TCRs were present in many individuals, most TCR sequences turned up only very rarely across donors.

In total, roughly 670 healthy bone marrow donors made up the cohort. At the time of sampling, all cohort members were nominally healthy, though unrecorded immune exposures were likely present. The donor was CMV seropositive and was included in the group of 250 to 350 seropositive cohort members. A peripheral blood sample was collected from each donor, and TCR beta sequencing was performed on peripheral blood mononuclear cells. Genomic DNA extraction from the blood cell samples was performed with the Qiagen DNeasy Blood Extraction Kit. The germline V gene (reference sequence) yields SEHNR for CDR1 and FQNEAQ for CDR2. V lost 3 bases and J lost 6 bases, and the count of bases not matched to a germline gene is 11. The CDR3 sequence holds 16 residues, the cysteine and phenylalanine included. Only the CDR3 portion is preserved as DNA: 48 bases, with reading frame beginning at the first base.

The origin of this receptor is a middle-aged man in good health and CMV-seropositive. Sequenced sample: PBMCs. The chain couples TRBV7-9 to TRBJ2-7, with TRBD1 matching 10 junction bases. The bases are TGTGCCAGCAGCTTTACAACCGGGACAGGGGTAGGCGAGCAGTACTTC. Translated, this gives CASSFTTGTGVGEQYF. The entire variable domain, with the stretches around the CDR3 drawn from the reference TRBV7-9 and TRBJ2-7 proteins, is DTGVSQNPRHKITKRGQNVTFRCDPISEHNRLYWYRQTLGQGPEFLTYFQNEAQLEKSRLLSDRFSAERPKGSFSTLEIQRTEQGDSAMYLCASSFTTGTGVGEQYFGPGTRLTVT.